This T cell receptor (beta chain) was retrieved from a study of blood T cell repertoires in COVID-19. Overall study context: Samples of COVID-19 (acute and convalescent) were obtained from the United States, Italy and Spain. T cells, B-cell-depleted T cells, or PBMCs supplied cDNA or gDNA.

Trimming took 0 bases from V and 1 from J; bases not matched to a gene: 8. The germline gives CDR1 LNHNV, CDR2 YYDKDF (reference sequence). There are 17 residues in the CDR3. Per the original data handling: Estimation of nucleated cell counts relied on the amplification of reference gene primers. TCRdb keeps only in-frame clones here, not all; method: immunoSEQ multiplex PCR. D and trimming were read from the DNA, whereas the V and J calls and clone size are those reported in that table. The sample has approximately 150,000 clones, about 90% seen once; the top ten hold around 1.7%. This chain links TRBV15 with TRBJ2-7, with 8 bases identical to TRBD1. Source material: peripheral blood. The clonotype comes from a woman between 45 and 65 years old with acute or convalescent COVID-19. CDR3 region: CATSRDVTGVVSYEQYF. CDR3 sequence (DNA): TGTGCCACCAGCAGAGATGTGACAGGGGTGGTTTCCTACGAGCAGTACTTC.